This T cell receptor beta chain was obtained from a study of shared clonotypes between healthy human individuals. Naive CD8 cells comprised CD45RO-negative, CCR7-positively selected cells, excluding terminally differentiated effector memory CD45RA+ cells. Donors included only healthy HIV-negative adults lacking recent acute infections or vaccinations. V gave up 3 bases and J gave up 11 bases, with 10 bases separating them. CDR3 length: 11 residues. Per germline, CDR1 SGHVS and CDR2 FNYEAQ. The protocol was immunoSEQ multiplex PCR, while the TCRdb copy is restricted to in-frame clones and leaves out a portion. The table records hundreds of thousands of clones, roughly 94% of them present only once.

The source material was naive CD8+ T cells sorted from blood. The sequence came from a man aged 25 to 40 in good health. The chain is built from TRBV7-6 and TRBJ2-5; no definite D call. For the CDR3, the DNA is TGTGCCAGCAGCTTGGGTCGAGATCAGTACTTC. This translates into CASSLGRDQYF.